Following are 10 T cell receptor beta chains from one sample sequenced in a study of radiation and T cells in renal cell carcinoma. Generated by immunoSEQ multiplex PCR, the TCRdb table keeps only in-frame clones and is missing some. The sample lists about 83,000 clones, less than 85% occurring once. Indicated time point: blood 4 weeks post-SBRT, at nephrectomy. The treatment is: 15 Gy SBRT to primary tumor, nephrectomy 4 weeks later. The sequencing here drew on blood, taken from a patient whose treatment included radiotherapy and nephrectomy. All receptors derive from a woman in her fifties or sixties with renal cell carcinoma.

This chain uses TRBV5-1 with TRBJ2-7; 11 positions match TRBD1. CDR1 and CDR2 from the germline V gene are SGHRS and YFSETQ. With 4 bases clipped from V and 5 bases from J, the junction kept 8 bases outside the gene matches. This CDR3 comprises 15 residues. As DNA, the CDR3 is TGCGCCAGCAGCCAGGACAGGGGGCTATGGGACGAGCAGTACTTC. It yields the protein CASSQDRGLWDEQYF.

The CDR3 sequence is CASSLGVGYTF. The CDR3 region has the DNA TGTGCCAGCAGCTTAGGAGTTGGCTACACCTTC. The rearrangement uses TRBV11-2 and TRBJ1-2; D not certain. The CDR3 covers 11 residues. Germline CDR1 is SGHAT and CDR2 is FQNNGV. Between the trimmed V and J ends, which lost 1 base and 7 bases, there was a span of 4 bases.

V usage is TRBV18 and J usage is TRBJ2-2, with 7 nucleotides matching TRBD1. V lost 4 bases and J lost 1; bases outside the gene matches: 6. CDR3 length: 16 amino acids. Germline assignment: CDR1 KGHSH and CDR2 LQKENI. CDR3 bases: TGTGCCAGCTCACTTTTCACAGGGGAGAACACCGGGGAGCTGTTTTTT. The encoded protein is CASSLFTGENTGELFF.

CDR3 in amino acids: CASSQDPTDNYGYTF. The CDR3 DNA is TGCGCCAGCAGCCAAGATCCGACGGACAACTATGGCTACACCTTC. The V and J genes are TRBV4-3 and TRBJ1-2; no reliable D call. The ends were cut back, 0 bases at V and 2 bases at J, with 10 bases in the middle. The CDR3 contains 15 residues. Per the germline V gene, CDR1 is LGHNA and CDR2 is YSLEER.

The chain is built from TRBV5-4 and TRBJ2-1; D possibly uses TRBD1 or TRBD2 (5 bases each). V lost 6 bases and J 6 bases, leaving 19 bases between the germline ends. The germline gives CDR1 SGHNT, CDR2 YYREEE (reference sequence). This CDR3 has 15 residues. CDR3 region: CASTSSEGFANEQFF. CDR3 in DNA: TGTGCCAGCACCTCCTCCGAGGGGTTTGCCAATGAGCAGTTCTTC. Using reference TRBV5-4 and TRBJ2-1 for the parts outside the CDR3, the full variable domain is ETGVTQSPTHLIKTRGQQVTLRCSSQSGHNTVSWYQQALGQGPQFIFQYYREEENGRGNFPPRFSGLQFPNYSSELNVNALELDDSALYLCASTSSEGFANEQFFGPGTRLTVL.

Notes on this clone: The junction differs from germline at one of its ends, possibly a read error. The chain couples TRBV6-1 to TRBJ2-1, with TRBD2 as a possible D gene (6 bases). This CDR3 has 14 residues. Germline loops: CDR1 MNHNS, CDR2 SASEGT. The CDR3 is CASNEMGGWSEQFF. The CDR3 region has the DNA TGTGCCAGCAATGAAATGGGGGGATGGAGTGAGCAGTTCTTC.

Only a few counts were recorded for this clone. This chain uses TRBV19 with TRBJ1-1; perhaps TRBD1 as D (5 bases). CDR3 size: 14 residues. Germline lookup yields CDR1 LNHDA and CDR2 SQIVND (reference sequence). V dropped 5 bases and J dropped 1 base, with 11 bases sitting between them. DNA of the CDR3: TGTGCCAGTAGTCCGAGACAGCCGAACACTGAAGCTTTCTTT. Its translation is CASSPRQPNTEAFF.

V and J are TRBV9 and TRBJ1-3, with D uncertain. The CDR3 runs to 14 residues. Trimming cost V 3 bases and J 4 bases, with 11 bases left between them. CDR1 and CDR2 (germline): SGDLS, YYNGEE. CDR3 protein: CASSDAVGGNTIYF. As DNA, the CDR3 is TGTGCCAGCAGCGATGCGGTAGGCGGAAACACCATATATTTT.

V is TRBV11-2 and J is TRBJ2-2; maybe TRBD1 (6 bases). V was shortened by 5 bases and J by 2 bases, with 12 bases between the two germline ends. Germline loops: CDR1 SGHAT, CDR2 FQNNGV. The CDR3 consists of 15 residues. CDR3 region: CASSLGTLNTGELFF. CDR3 nucleotide sequence: TGTGCCAGCAGCCTTGGGACACTAAACACCGGGGAGCTGTTTTTT.

The sample holds a few counts of this clone. The chain uses TRBV28 and TRBJ2-2; D ambiguous. V dropped 5 bases and J dropped 4 bases, with 14 bases sitting between them. Germline CDR1 is MDHEN and CDR2 is SYDVKM. The CDR3 contains 15 residues. CDR3 sequence reads: CASSLHTQATGELFF. In DNA, the CDR3 is TGTGCCAGCAGTCTACACACCCAGGCCACCGGGGAGCTGTTTTTT.